This T cell receptor beta chain was profiled in a study of blood T cells in healthy people across ages. General study points: Those diversity estimates obtained from one million T cells were thought to be underestimates.

A sample-barcoded 5' primer and a J-beta primer mix were used in a second PCR of about 7 to 12 cycles. Each CDR3 protein gets one entry after TCRdb re-called the 5' RACE reads with MiXCR. The data contain hundreds of thousands of distinct CDR3 sequences, about 42% of them singletons. Germline-derived CDR1 and CDR2 are MGHDK and SYGVNS. V lost 6 bases and J 0 bases, leaving 12 bases between the germline ends. The CDR3 sequence is 15 residues long. Regarding this clonotype: No antigen is known for it.

This sequence originates from a man aged 55 to 70 in good health. This rearrangement joins TRBV25-1 to TRBJ1-3; possibly TRBD1 for D (5 bases). Specimen: blood. CDR3 protein: CASSDRYGSGNTIYF. In nucleotides, the CDR3 is TGTGCCAGCAGCGACAGATACGGCTCTGGAAACACCATATATTTT.